These 20 T cell receptor beta chains originate from one sample sequenced in a study of blood T cell repertoires in COVID-19. The assay was immunoSEQ multiplex PCR, and TCRdb's table has in-frame clones only and misses some. The data contain roughly 65,000 clones, around 83% of them singletons. Sequenced material: peripheral blood. The receptors stem from a woman older than 75 with active or convalescent COVID-19.

The CDR3 nucleotides read TGCGCCAGCAGCCAAGATGGTAGCTCCACCCTCACAGATACGCAGTATTTT. Translation gives CASSQDGSSTLTDTQYF. V usage is TRBV4-1 and J usage is TRBJ2-3; D call uncertain. Trimming took 0 bases from V and 2 from J, leaving 15 bases between them. This CDR3 spans 17 amino acids. Germline V CDR1 and CDR2: MGHRA, YSYEKL.

The chain recombines TRBV19 with TRBJ1-2; D is ambiguous. In germline, CDR1 is LNHDA, CDR2 SQIVND (reference sequence). The germline V and J ends were trimmed by 3 bases and 3 bases, with 8 bases remaining between them. CDR3 size: 13 residues. The CDR3 DNA sequence: TGTGCCAGTAGTATGAGCGGAGACTATGGCTACACCTTC. Translating it yields CASSMSGDYGYTF.

V gene TRBV29-1 combines with J gene TRBJ2-7; 8 bases agree with TRBD2. Germline V gene data show CDR1 as SQVTM and CDR2 as ANQGSEA. The CDR3 covers 14 residues. The V and J ends lost 3 bases and 7 bases, in that order; junction bases with no gene match: 11. CDR3 region: CSVDRAGASGEQYF. The CDR3 DNA follows: TGCAGCGTTGATCGAGCGGGGGCCTCCGGGGAGCAGTACTTC.

CDR3 loop: CASSISAGGLVNYGYTF. The CDR3 region has the DNA TGTGCCAGTAGTATTTCGGCAGGGGGGTTAGTCAACTATGGCTACACCTTC. V usage is TRBV19 and J usage is TRBJ1-2; the match to TRBD1 covers 7 bases. Germline V lookup: CDR1 LNHDA, CDR2 SQIVND (reference sequence). There are 17 residues in the CDR3. The V gene end was trimmed by 3 bases and the J gene end by 2 bases; junction bases not matched to a gene: 12.

The V call is TRBV7-2, the J call TRBJ1-6, with D uncertain. Deletions cut 5 bases from V and 7 bases from J, with 15 bases between. Per the germline V gene, CDR1 is SGHTA and CDR2 is FQGNSA. The CDR3 runs 15 residues. CDR3 nucleotide sequence: TGTGCCAGCAGCCGTCTCCCCGGTATGAATTCACCCCTCCACTTT. Translation: CASSRLPGMNSPLHF.

V usage is TRBV28 and J usage is TRBJ2-3; 10 nucleotides match TRBD1. The CDR3 sequence is 15 residues long. CDR1 is MDHEN, CDR2 SYDVKM, per germline. After removal of 6 bases from V and 4 bases from J, the junction contained 7 bases not matched to a gene. CDR3 nucleotides: TGTGCCAGCAGCCCTCCGGGACAGGGGTCAGATACGCAGTATTTT. This encodes CASSPPGQGSDTQYF.

The chain recombines TRBV2 with TRBJ1-2, with a tentative D call TRBD1 (5 bases). CDR3 size: 12 residues. Trimming removed 6 bases at V and 4 bases at J, with 9 bases between. The germline V gene encodes CDR1 SNHLY and CDR2 FYNNEI. DNA of the CDR3: TGTGCCAGCAGACAGGCCGTCTATGGCTACACCTTC. Encoded protein: CASRQAVYGYTF.

The genes are TRBV7-2 and TRBJ2-2, with 7 bases that match TRBD2. The germline CDR1 and CDR2 sequences are SGHTA and FQGNSA. The trim removed 4 bases at V and 4 bases at J, leaving 9 bases unmatched. This CDR3 is 16 amino acids long. This chain's CDR3 is CASSSPTPGGTGELFF. The DNA of the CDR3 is TGTGCCAGCAGCTCCCCCACACCGGGGGGCACCGGGGAGCTGTTTTTT.

The gene calls are TRBV5-1 and TRBJ1-1; D remains ambiguous. Trimming stripped 3 bases from V and 0 bases from J, with 9 bases between. Looked up from germline, CDR1 is SGHRS and CDR2 is YFSETQ. CDR3 length: 14 amino acids. The CDR3 loop is CASSYGSMNTEAFF. As DNA, the CDR3 is TGCGCCAGCAGCTACGGGTCCATGAACACTGAAGCTTTCTTT.

The V gene is TRBV28, the J gene TRBJ2-7; D not certain. The CDR3 covers 11 residues. Trimming shortened V by 6 bases and J by 0 bases, and 3 bases separated the two germline ends. Germline loops: CDR1 MDHEN, CDR2 SYDVKM. In nucleotides, the CDR3 is TGTGCCAGCAGCCGCTCCTACGAGCAGTACTTC. Protein: CASSRSYEQYF.

The chain couples TRBV7-2 to TRBJ2-5; 12 positions agree with TRBD2. V lost 2 bases, J lost 2 bases, and 3 bases stayed unmatched. This CDR3 is 16 amino acids long. Germline V gene sequence: CDR1 SGHTA, CDR2 FQGNSA. The CDR3 is CASSLSTSGGQETQYF. The CDR3 coding sequence is TGTGCCAGCAGCTTAAGTACTAGCGGGGGGCAAGAGACCCAGTACTTC.

The V and J genes are TRBV12-5 and TRBJ2-5; TRBD1 aligns across 9 bases. V lost 0 bases and J lost 4; bases outside the gene matches: 12. Germline CDR1 LGHNT, CDR2 FRNRAP. The CDR3 consists of 18 residues. The CDR3 loop is CASGLVPSGQGGPETQYF. In DNA form, the CDR3 reads TGTGCTAGTGGTTTGGTTCCCTCGGGACAGGGAGGCCCAGAGACCCAGTACTTC.

The chain joins TRBV9 to TRBJ2-1; 11 nucleotides agree with TRBD2. The V segment lost 5 bases and the J segment 4 bases; nucleotides outside the gene matches: 5. The CDR3 spans 15 residues. Germline-derived CDR1 and CDR2 are SGDLS and YYNGEE. The CDR3 loop reads CASSNLAGGYNEQFF. In DNA form, the CDR3 reads TGTGCCAGCAGTAACCTAGCGGGGGGTTACAATGAGCAGTTCTTC.

The chain combines TRBV9 with TRBJ2-2; 8 positions agree with TRBD2. Looked up from germline, CDR1 is SGDLS and CDR2 is YYNGEE. This CDR3 has 18 amino acids. V was clipped by 4 bases and J by 6 bases; unmatched bases: 17. The DNA for the CDR3 is TGTGCCAGCAGCCTCGACGGGACTAGGGATATGGTGGCCGGGGAGCTGTTTTTT. It specifies CASSLDGTRDMVAGELFF.

This clone came up once. The chain carries TRBV5-1 and TRBJ2-2; tentatively, D is TRBD2 (7 bases). The germline V and J ends were trimmed by 5 bases and 3 bases, with 17 bases remaining between them. The CDR3 loop spans 16 amino acids. Germline V gene lookup returns CDR1 SGHRS and CDR2 YFSETQ. CDR3 coding DNA: TGCGCCAGCAGTCAAGACGGGGGGCTAGACACCGGGGAGCTGTTTTTT. This encodes CASSQDGGLDTGELFF.

This clone was observed many times. V usage is TRBV5-1 and J usage is TRBJ2-1; 7 bases fit TRBD1. This CDR3 spans 14 amino acids. The germline V gene has CDR1 SGHRS and CDR2 YFSETQ. The trim removed 5 bases at V and 5 bases at J, leaving 7 bases unmatched. CDR3 protein: CASSLTTGNNEQFF. The CDR3 DNA follows: TGCGCCAGCAGTCTAACGACAGGGAACAATGAGCAGTTCTTC.

V gene TRBV7-2 combines with J gene TRBJ2-7; the D gene is possibly TRBD2 (5 bases). Between the trimmed V and J ends, which lost 0 bases and 5 bases, there was a span of 14 bases. CDR1 and CDR2 from the germline V gene are SGHTA and FQGNSA. The length of the CDR3 is 15 residues. The CDR3 protein is CASSLANGVRDEQYF. The CDR3 DNA is TGTGCCAGCAGCTTAGCTAACGGGGTGAGAGACGAGCAGTACTTC.

This chain links TRBV9 with TRBJ2-3, with D possibly being TRBD1 (7 bases). CDR3 size: 16 residues. V shed 4 bases and J shed 1 base, with 16 bases lying between them. Germline V gene data show CDR1 as SGDLS and CDR2 as YYNGEE. The CDR3 loop reads CASSFRQGLGTDTQYF. CDR3 DNA: TGTGCCAGCAGCTTCCGACAGGGACTGGGCACAGATACGCAGTATTTT.

The chain employs TRBV19 and TRBJ2-1; D is ambiguous. V lost 3 bases, J lost 2 bases, and 8 bases lay in between. Looked up from germline, CDR1 is LNHDA and CDR2 is SQIVND (reference sequence). CDR3 length: 14 residues. The CDR3 bases are TGTGCCAGTAGTATCCCCCAGACCTACAATGAGCAGTTCTTC. It codes for CASSIPQTYNEQFF.

This clone was seen once. This chain joins TRBV19 and TRBJ2-3; 8 bases are a match to TRBD2. The V and J ends lost 5 bases and 2 bases, in that order; junction bases with no gene match: 9. Germline assignment: CDR1 LNHDA and CDR2 SQIVND (reference sequence). CDR3 length: 16 residues. CDR3 DNA sequence: TGTGCCAGTAGTGGACGGACTAGCCAGAACACAGATACGCAGTATTTT. It encodes CASSGRTSQNTDTQYF.